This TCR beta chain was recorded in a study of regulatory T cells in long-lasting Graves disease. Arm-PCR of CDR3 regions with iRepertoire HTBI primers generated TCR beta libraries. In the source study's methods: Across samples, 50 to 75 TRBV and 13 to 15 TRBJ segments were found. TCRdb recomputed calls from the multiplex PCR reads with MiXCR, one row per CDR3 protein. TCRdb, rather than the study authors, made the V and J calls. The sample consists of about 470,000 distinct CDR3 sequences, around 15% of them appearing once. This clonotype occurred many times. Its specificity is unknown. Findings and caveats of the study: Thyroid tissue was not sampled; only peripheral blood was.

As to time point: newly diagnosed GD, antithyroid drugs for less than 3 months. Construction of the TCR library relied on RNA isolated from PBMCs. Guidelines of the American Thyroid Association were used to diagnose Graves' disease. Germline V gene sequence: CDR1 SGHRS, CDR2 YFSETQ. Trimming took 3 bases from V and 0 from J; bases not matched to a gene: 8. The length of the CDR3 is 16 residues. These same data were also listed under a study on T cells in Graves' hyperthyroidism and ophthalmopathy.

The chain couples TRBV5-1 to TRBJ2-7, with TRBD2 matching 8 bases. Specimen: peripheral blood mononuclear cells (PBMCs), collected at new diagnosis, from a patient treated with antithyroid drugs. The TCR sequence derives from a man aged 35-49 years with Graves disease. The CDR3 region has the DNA TGCGCCAGCAGCTCCACTAGCGGAGGGAACTCCTACGAGCAGTACTTC. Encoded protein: CASSSTSGGNSYEQYF.